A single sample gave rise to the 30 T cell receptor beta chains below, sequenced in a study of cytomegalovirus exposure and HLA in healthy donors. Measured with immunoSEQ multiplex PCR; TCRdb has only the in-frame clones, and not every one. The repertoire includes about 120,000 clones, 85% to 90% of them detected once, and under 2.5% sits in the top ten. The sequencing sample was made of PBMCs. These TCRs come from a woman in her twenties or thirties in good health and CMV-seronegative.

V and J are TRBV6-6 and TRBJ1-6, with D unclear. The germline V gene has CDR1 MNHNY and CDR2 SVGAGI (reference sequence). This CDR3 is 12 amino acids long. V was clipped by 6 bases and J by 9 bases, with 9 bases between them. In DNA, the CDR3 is TGTGCCAGCAGGGTCTTGGCTTCACCCCTCCACTTT. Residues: CASRVLASPLHF.

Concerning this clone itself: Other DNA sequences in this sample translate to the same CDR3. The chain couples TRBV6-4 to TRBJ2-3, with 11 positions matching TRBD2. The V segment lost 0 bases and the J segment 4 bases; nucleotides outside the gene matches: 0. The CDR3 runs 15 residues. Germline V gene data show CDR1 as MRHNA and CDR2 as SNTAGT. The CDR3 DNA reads TGTGCCAGCAGTGACTCTAGCGGGGGGGCAGATACGCAGTATTTT. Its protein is CASSDSSGGADTQYF.

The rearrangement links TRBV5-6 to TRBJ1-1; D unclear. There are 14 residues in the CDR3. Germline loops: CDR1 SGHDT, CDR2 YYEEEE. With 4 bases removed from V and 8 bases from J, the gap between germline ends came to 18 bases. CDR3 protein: CASSRHWAGTEAFF. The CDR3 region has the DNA TGTGCCAGCAGCCGACATTGGGCGGGCACAGAAGCTTTCTTT.

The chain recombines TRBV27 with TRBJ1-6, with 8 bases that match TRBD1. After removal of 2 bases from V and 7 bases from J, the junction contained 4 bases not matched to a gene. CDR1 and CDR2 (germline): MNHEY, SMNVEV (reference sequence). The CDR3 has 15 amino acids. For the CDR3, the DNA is TGTGCCAGCAGTTTAGGGGGGACAGGCAATTCACCCCTCCACTTT. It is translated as CASSLGGTGNSPLHF.

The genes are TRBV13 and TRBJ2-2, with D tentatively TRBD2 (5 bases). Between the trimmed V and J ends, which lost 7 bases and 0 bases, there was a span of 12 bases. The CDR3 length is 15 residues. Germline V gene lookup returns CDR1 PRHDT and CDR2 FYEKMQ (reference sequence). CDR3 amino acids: CASKGEGANTGELFF. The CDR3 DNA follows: TGTGCCAGCAAGGGCGAGGGCGCGAACACCGGGGAGCTGTTTTTT.

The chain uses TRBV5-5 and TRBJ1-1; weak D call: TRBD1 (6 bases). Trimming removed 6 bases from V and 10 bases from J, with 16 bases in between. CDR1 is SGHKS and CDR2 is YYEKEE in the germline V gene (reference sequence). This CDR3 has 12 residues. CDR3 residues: CASTRRGAVAFF. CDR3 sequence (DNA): TGTGCCAGCACGCGACGGGGGGCTGTAGCTTTCTTT.

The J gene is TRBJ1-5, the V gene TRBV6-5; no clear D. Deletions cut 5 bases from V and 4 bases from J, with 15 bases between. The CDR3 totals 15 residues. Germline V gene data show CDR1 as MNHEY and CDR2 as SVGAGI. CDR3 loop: CASSRERTGNQPQHF. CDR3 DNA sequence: TGTGCCAGCAGTCGTGAGCGGACTGGAAATCAGCCCCAGCATTTT.

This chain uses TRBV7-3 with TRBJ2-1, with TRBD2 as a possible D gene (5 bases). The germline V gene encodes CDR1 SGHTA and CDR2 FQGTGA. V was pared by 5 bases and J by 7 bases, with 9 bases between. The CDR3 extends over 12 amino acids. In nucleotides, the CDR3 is TGTGCCAGCAGCAATAGCGCGAATGAGCAGTTCTTC. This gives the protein CASSNSANEQFF.

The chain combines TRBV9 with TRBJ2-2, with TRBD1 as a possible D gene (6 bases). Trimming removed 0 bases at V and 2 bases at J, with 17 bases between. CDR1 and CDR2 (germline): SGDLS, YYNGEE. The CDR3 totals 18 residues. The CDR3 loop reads CASSVGRGFNSNTGELFF. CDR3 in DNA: TGTGCCAGCAGCGTAGGCAGGGGTTTTAATTCTAACACCGGGGAGCTGTTTTTT.

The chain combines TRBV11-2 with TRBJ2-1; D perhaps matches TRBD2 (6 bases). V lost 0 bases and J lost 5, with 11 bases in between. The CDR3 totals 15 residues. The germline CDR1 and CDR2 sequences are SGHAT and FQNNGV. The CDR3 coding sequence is TGTGCCAGCAGCTTAGAGCGGGCGGGGAACAATGAGCAGTTCTTC. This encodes CASSLERAGNNEQFF.

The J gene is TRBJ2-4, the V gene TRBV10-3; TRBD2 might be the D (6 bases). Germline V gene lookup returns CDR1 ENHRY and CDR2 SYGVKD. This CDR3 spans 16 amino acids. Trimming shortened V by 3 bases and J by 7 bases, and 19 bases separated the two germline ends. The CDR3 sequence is CAISESRGRGVNIQYF. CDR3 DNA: TGTGCCATCAGTGAATCTAGAGGGCGCGGGGTCAACATTCAGTACTTC.

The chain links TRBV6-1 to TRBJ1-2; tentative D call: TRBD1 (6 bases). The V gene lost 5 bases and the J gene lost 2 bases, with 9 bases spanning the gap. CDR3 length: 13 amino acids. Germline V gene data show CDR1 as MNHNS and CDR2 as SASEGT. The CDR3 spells CASSPQGNYGYTF. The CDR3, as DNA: TGTGCCAGCAGTCCCCAGGGGAACTATGGCTACACCTTC.

The CDR3 DNA follows: TGTGCCAGTAGTACCTATTCGGGGACTGAAGCTTTCTTT. Encoded protein: CASSTYSGTEAFF. The rearrangement joins TRBV19 to TRBJ1-1; D not resolved. The CDR3 spans 13 residues. V gave up 4 bases and J gave up 5 bases, with 11 bases separating them. The germline CDR1 and CDR2 sequences are LNHDA and SQIVND (reference sequence). Full variable domain (rest looked up from reference TRBV19 and TRBJ1-1): DGGITQSPKYLFRKEGQNVTLSCEQNLNHDAMYWYRQDPGQGLRLIYYSQIVNDFQKGDIAEGYSVSREKKESFPLTVTSAQKNPTAFYLCASSTYSGTEAFFGQGTRLTVV.

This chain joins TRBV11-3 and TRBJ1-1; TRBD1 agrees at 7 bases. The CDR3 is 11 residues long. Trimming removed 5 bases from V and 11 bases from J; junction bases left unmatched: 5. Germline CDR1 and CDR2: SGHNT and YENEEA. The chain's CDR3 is CASSHRGEAFF. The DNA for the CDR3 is TGTGCCAGCAGCCACAGGGGAGAGGCTTTCTTT.

The CDR3 region has the DNA TGTGCCAGCAGCGTAGGGTCAGGGGGGACTGAAAAACTGTTTTTT. Its translation is CASSVGSGGTEKLFF. V and J are TRBV9 and TRBJ1-4, with TRBD1 matching 7 bases. J was trimmed by 7 bases and V by 0 bases; bases with no gene match: 6. Germline CDR1 SGDLS, CDR2 YYNGEE. The length of the CDR3 is 15 residues. The whole variable domain, remainder taken from reference TRBV9 and TRBJ1-4, is DSGVTQTPKHLITATGQRVTLRCSPRSGDLSVYWYQQSLDQGLQFLIQYYNGEERAKGNILERFSAQQFPDLHSELNLSSLELGDSALYFCASSVGSGGTEKLFFGSGTQLSVL.

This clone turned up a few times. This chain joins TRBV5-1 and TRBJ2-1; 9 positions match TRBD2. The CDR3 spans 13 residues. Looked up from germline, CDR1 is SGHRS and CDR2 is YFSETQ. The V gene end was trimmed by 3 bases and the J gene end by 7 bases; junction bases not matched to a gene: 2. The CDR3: CASSYSGGNEQFF. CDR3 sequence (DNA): TGCGCCAGCAGCTATAGCGGGGGTAATGAGCAGTTCTTC.

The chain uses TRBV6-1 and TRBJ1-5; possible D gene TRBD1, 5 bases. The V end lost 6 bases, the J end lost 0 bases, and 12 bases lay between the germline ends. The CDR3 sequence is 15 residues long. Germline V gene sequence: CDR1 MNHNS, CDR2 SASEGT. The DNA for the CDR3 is TGTGCCAGCAGCCCGGGGGTCGGTAGCAATCAGCCCCAGCATTTT. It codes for CASSPGVGSNQPQHF.

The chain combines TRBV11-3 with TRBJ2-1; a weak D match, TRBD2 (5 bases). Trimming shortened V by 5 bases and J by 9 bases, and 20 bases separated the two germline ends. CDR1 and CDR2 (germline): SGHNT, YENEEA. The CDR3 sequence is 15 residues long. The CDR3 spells CASSQRGSTSSEQFF. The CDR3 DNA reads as TGTGCCAGCAGCCAGCGCGGGTCCACGTCCAGTGAGCAGTTCTTC.

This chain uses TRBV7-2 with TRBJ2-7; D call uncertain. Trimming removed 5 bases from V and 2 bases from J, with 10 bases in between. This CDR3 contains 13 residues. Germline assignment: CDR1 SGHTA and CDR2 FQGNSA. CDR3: CASSLLPAYEQYF. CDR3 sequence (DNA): TGTGCCAGCAGCCTCCTACCTGCCTACGAGCAGTACTTC. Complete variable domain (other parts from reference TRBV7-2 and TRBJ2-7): GAGVSQSPSNKVTEKGKDVELRCDPISGHTALYWYRQSLGQGLEFLIYFQGNSAPDKSGLPSDRFSAERTGGSVSTLTIQRTQQEDSAVYLCASSLLPAYEQYFGPGTRLTVT.

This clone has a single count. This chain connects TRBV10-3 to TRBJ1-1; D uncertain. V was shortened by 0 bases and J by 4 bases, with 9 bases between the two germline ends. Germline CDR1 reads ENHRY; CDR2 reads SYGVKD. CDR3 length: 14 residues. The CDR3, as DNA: TGTGCCATCAGTGAGTCTGGGCAGGCCACTGAAGCTTTCTTT. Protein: CAISESGQATEAFF.

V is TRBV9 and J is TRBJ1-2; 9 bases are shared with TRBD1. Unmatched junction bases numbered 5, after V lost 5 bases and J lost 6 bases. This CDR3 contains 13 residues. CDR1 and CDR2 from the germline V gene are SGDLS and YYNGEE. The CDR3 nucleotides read TGTGCCAGCAGTCTAGACAGGGGGGATGGCTACACCTTC. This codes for CASSLDRGDGYTF.

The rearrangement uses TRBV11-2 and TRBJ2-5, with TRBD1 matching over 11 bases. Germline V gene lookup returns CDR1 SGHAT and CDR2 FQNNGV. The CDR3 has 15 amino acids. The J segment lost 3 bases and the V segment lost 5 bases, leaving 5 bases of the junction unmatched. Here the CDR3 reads CASSPRTGGKETQYF. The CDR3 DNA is TGTGCCAGCAGCCCAAGGACAGGGGGCAAAGAGACCCAGTACTTC. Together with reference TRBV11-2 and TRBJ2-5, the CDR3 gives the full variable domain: EAGVAQSPRYKIIEKRQSVAFWCNPISGHATLYWYQQILGQGPKLLIQFQNNGVVDDSQLPKDRFSAERLKGVDSTLKIQPAKLEDSAVYLCASSPRTGGKETQYFGPGTRLLVL.

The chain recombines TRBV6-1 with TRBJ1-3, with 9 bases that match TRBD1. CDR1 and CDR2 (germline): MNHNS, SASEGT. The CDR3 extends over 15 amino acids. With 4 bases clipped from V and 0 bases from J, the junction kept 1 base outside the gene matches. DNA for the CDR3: TGTGCCAGCAGTGGGGACAGGGTCTCTGGAAACACCATATATTTT. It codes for CASSGDRVSGNTIYF.

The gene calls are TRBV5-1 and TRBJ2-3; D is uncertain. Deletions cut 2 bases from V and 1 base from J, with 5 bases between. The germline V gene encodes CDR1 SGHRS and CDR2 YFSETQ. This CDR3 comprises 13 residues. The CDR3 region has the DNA TGCGCCAGCAGCTTTCTCGGCACAGATACGCAGTATTTT. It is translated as CASSFLGTDTQYF.

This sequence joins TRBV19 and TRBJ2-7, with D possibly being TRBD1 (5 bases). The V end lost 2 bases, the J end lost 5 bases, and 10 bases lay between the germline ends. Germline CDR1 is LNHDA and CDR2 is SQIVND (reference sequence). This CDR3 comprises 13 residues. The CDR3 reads CASSIQGSDEQYF. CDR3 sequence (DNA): TGTGCCAGTAGTATACAGGGATCGGACGAGCAGTACTTC.

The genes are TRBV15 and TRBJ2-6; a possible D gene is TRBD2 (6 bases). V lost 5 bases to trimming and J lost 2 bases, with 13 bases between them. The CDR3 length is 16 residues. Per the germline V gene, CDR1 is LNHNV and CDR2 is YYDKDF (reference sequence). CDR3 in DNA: TGTGCCACCAGCCCCCAAGGACTAACTGGGGCCAACGTCCTGACTTTC. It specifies CATSPQGLTGANVLTF.

The CDR3 protein is CASSSQTQHPRTEAFF. CDR3 DNA sequence: TGTGCCAGCAGCTCCCAGACGCAACACCCGAGGACTGAAGCTTTCTTT. The chain links TRBV14 to TRBJ1-1; D call uncertain. CDR1 is SGHDN, CDR2 FVKESK, per germline. The CDR3 is 16 residues long. V dropped 5 bases and J dropped 5 bases, with 21 bases sitting between them.

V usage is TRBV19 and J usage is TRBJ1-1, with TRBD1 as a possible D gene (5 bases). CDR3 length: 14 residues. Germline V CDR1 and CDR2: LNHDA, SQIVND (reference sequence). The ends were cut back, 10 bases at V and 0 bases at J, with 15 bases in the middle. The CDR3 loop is CATATGLMNTEAFF. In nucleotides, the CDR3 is TGTGCCACCGCTACGGGACTGATGAACACTGAAGCTTTCTTT.

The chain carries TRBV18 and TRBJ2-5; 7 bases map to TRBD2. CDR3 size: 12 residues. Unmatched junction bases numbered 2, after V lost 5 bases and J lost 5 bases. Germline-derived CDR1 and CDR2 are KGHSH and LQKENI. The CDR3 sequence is CASSGLEETQYF. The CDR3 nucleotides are TGTGCCAGCTCAGGACTAGAGGAGACCCAGTACTTC.

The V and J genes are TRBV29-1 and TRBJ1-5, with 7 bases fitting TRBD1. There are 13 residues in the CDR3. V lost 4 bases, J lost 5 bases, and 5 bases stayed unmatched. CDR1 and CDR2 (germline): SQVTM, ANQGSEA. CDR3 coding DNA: TGCAGCGTTGCTAGAACAGGGGATCAGCCCCAGCATTTT. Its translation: CSVARTGDQPQHF.